This T cell receptor (beta chain) was obtained from a study of blood T cells in healthy people across ages. The CDR3 runs 14 residues. With 6 bases removed from V and 0 bases from J, the gap between germline ends came to 12 bases. The germline V gene encodes CDR1 DFQATT and CDR2 SNEGSKA (reference sequence). A sample-barcoded 5' primer and a J-beta primer mix were used in a second PCR of roughly 7 to 11 cycles. Each cDNA molecule received a tag from a template-switch adaptor that had 12 random nucleotides. TCRdb used MiXCR to reprocess the 5' RACE reads, holding one entry per CDR3 protein. There are around 820,000 distinct CDR3 sequences in the sample; around 25% occur only once, and more than 3% lies in the top ten. This clonotype came up a few times. These data are also associated with another study on T cells of mothers and their children. That source adds: Random nucleotides (2-4) and sample barcodes were added by the M1S primer used in the second PCR. For each mother, over 9.5 million TCR beta CDR3 reads were obtained, and for each child, approximately 3 million. No persistent microchimeric T cell clones were detected at roughly 94 clones per million clonotypes sensitivity.

The chain combines TRBV20-1 with TRBJ1-5; tentative D call: TRBD1 (6 bases). This receptor was taken from a boy younger than 18 in good health. Sequenced material: blood. DNA of the CDR3: TGCAGTGCAAACAGGGTATATAGCAATCAGCCCCAGCATTTT. The encoded protein is CSANRVYSNQPQHF.